This T cell receptor beta chain was retrieved from a study of shared T cell receptors in the human thymus. Libraries were prepared by immunoSEQ multiplex PCR; TCRdb keeps only in-frame clonotypes and omits some of them. Here the sample spans hundreds of thousands of clones, 70% to 80% being singletons. The V gene lost 3 bases and the J gene lost 1 base, with 13 bases spanning the gap. Germline V CDR1 and CDR2: LNHDA, SQIVND (reference sequence). This CDR3 is built from 16 residues. Another study also made use of these data, one on human thymus T cells. That paper notes: Infants served as donors; they were healthy and Finnish and were having corrective surgery for congenital heart defects. Related work found strong thymic repertoire overlap between unrelated individuals.

This receptor was identified in a boy under two years old with a congenital heart defect. The chain joins TRBV19 to TRBJ2-1, with D possibly TRBD1 on 6 matching bases. The sequencing sample was made of thymocytes. The CDR3: CASSMGQGKSYNEQFF. The CDR3 nucleotides are TGTGCCAGTAGTATGGGACAAGGAAAATCCTACAATGAGCAGTTCTTC.